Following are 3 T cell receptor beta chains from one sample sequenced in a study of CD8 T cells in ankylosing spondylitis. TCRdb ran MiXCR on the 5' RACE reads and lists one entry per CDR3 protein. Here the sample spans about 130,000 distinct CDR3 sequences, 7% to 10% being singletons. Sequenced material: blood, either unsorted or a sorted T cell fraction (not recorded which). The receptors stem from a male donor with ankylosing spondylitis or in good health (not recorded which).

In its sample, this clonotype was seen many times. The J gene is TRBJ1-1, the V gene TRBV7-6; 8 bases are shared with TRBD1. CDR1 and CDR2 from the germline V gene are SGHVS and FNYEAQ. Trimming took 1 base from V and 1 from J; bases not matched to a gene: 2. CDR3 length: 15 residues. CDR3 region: CASSLGGTGNTEAFF. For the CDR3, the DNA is TGTGCCAGCAGCTTAGGAGGGACAGGGAACACTGAAGCTTTCTTT.

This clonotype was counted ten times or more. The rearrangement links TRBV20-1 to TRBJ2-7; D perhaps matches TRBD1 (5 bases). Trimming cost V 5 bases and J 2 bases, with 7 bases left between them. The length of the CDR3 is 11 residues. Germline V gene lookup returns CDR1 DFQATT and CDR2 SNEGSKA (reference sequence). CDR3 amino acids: CSAWGTYEQYF. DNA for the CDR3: TGCAGTGCTTGGGGCACCTACGAGCAGTACTTC.

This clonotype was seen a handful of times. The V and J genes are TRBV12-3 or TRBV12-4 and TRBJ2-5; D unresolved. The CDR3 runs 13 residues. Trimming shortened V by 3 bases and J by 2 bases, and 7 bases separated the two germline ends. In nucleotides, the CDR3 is TGTGCCAGCAGTTTCACACGGCAAGAGACCCAGTACTTC. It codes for CASSFTRQETQYF.